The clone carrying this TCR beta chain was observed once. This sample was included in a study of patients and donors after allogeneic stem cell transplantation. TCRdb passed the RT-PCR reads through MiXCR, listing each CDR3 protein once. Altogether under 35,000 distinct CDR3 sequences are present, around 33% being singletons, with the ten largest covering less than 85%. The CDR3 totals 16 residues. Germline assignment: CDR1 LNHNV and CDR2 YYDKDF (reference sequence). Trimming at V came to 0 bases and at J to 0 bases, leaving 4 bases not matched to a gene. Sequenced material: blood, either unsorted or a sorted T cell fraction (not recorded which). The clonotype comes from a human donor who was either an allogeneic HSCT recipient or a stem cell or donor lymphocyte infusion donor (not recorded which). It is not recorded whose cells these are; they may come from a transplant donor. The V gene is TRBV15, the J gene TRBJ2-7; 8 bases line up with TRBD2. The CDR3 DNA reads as TGTGCCACCAGCAGAGAAATAGCGGGACACTCCTACGAGCAGTACTTC. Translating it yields CATSREIAGHSYEQYF.